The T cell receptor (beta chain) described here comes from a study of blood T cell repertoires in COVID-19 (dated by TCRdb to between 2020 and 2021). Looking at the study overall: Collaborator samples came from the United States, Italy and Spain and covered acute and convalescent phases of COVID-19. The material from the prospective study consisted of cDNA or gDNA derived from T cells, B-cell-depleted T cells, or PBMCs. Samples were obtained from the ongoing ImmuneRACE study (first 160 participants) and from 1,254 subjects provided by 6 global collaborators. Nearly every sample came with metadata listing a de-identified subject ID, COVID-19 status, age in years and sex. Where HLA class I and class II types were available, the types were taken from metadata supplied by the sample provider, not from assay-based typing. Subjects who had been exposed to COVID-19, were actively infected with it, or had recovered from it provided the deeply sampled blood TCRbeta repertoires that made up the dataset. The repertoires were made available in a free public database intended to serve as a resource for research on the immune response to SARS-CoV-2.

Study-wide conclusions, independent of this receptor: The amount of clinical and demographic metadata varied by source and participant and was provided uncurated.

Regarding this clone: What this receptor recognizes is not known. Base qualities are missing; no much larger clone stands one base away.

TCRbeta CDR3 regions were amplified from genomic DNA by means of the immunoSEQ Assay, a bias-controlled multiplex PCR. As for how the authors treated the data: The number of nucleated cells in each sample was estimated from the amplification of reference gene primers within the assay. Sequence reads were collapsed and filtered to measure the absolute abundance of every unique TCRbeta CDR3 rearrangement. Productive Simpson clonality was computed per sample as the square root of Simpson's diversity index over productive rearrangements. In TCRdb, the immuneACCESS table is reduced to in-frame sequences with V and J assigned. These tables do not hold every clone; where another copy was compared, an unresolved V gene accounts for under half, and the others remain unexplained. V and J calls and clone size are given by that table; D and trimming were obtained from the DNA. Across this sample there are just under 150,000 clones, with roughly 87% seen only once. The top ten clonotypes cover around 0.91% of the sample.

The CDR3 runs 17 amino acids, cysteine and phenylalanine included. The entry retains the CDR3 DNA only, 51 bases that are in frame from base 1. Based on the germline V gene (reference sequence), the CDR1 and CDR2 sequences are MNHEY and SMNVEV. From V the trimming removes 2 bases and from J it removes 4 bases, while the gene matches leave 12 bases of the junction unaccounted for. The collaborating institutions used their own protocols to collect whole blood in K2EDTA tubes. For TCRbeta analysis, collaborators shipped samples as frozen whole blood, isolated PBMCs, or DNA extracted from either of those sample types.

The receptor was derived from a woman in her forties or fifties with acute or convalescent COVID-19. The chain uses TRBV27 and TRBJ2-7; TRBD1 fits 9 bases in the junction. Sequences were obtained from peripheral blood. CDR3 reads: CASSLAAMTGGAYEQYF. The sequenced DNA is TGTGCCAGCAGTTTAGCCGCCATGACAGGGGGGGCTTACGAGCAGTACTTC.